The 5 T cell receptor beta chains below all came from one sample that was sequenced in a study of T cell responses to AZD1222 COVID-19 vaccine. Here immunoSEQ multiplex PCR was the method, and the copy in TCRdb shows in-frame clones only, minus some. Of 180,000 or so clones listed, about 88% are singletons. Sequenced material: peripheral blood, taken on day 0 of AZD1222 vaccination. The origin of the receptors is an adult in good health.

The chain is built from TRBV5-4 and TRBJ2-2, with 7 positions matching TRBD1. In germline, CDR1 is SGHNT, CDR2 YYREEE (reference sequence). The J segment lost 7 bases and the V segment lost 0 bases, leaving 6 bases of the junction unmatched. CDR3 length: 15 amino acids. This chain's CDR3 is CASSLEGGFVGELFF. As DNA, the CDR3 is TGTGCCAGCAGCTTGGAAGGGGGCTTCGTCGGGGAGCTGTTTTTT.

The rearrangement uses TRBV25-1 and TRBJ1-4; 9 bases are a match to TRBD1. V was clipped by 1 base and J by 8 bases; unmatched bases: 8. Germline assignment: CDR1 MGHDK and CDR2 SYGVNS. The length of the CDR3 is 16 residues. The CDR3 loop reads CASSEFRTGEKEKLFF. CDR3 in DNA: TGTGCCAGCAGTGAATTCAGGACAGGGGAAAAGGAAAAACTGTTTTTT.

V gene TRBV3-1 (or the pseudogene TRBV3-2) combines with J gene TRBJ1-6, with 9 bases that match TRBD1. V was pared by 6 bases and J by 9 bases, with 6 bases of the junction left unmatched. The CDR3 extends over 14 amino acids. From germline, CDR1 is LGHDT and CDR2 YNNKEL (reference sequence). The CDR3 loop is CASSLGQGGSPLHF. The CDR3 nucleotides read TGTGCCAGCAGTTTGGGACAGGGCGGTTCACCCCTCCACTTT.

CDR3 region: CASSPAGTSGSYEQYF. The CDR3 DNA reads as TGTGCCAGCAGCCCAGCGGGGACTAGCGGCTCCTACGAGCAGTACTTC. The chain combines TRBV7-2 with TRBJ2-7; TRBD2 matches 11 bases. This CDR3 has 16 residues. V shed 5 bases, J shed 0 bases, and the junction held 6 bases outside the gene matches. CDR1 and CDR2 (germline): SGHTA, FQGNSA.

The chain has TRBV20-1 and TRBJ2-2; D call uncertain. The germline V gene encodes CDR1 DFQATT and CDR2 SNEGSKA (reference sequence). CDR3 length: 11 residues. V lost 3 bases to trimming and J lost 5 bases, with 4 bases between them. The CDR3 protein is CSASWTGELFF. Here the CDR3 DNA reads TGCAGTGCTAGTTGGACCGGGGAGCTGTTTTTT.